The sample holds many counts of the clone carrying this T cell receptor beta chain. The data stem from a study of T cells of healthy individuals. TCRdb reprocessed the 5' RACE reads via MiXCR and lists one record per CDR3 protein. The sample records approximately 58,000 distinct CDR3 sequences, under 15% being singletons. This clonotype was sampled from a human donor in good health.

The CDR3 DNA follows: TGCGCCAGCAGCCAAGATAGTGCACTAGCCGCGAATGAGCAGTTCTTC. Encoded protein: CASSQDSALAANEQFF. This chain joins TRBV4-3 and TRBJ2-1, with D possibly TRBD2 on 6 matching bases. Germline V gene lookup returns CDR1 LGHNA and CDR2 YSLEER. The V and J ends lost 0 bases and 7 bases respectively, with 16 bases between them. The length of the CDR3 is 16 residues.